This TCR beta chain was obtained from a study of blood T cells in healthy people across ages. Study-level points and caveats: Researchers said unsorted PBMCs prevented a conclusive naive versus antigen-experienced comparison.

As to this clonotype: Its antigen remains unknown.

It was with a sample-barcoded 5' primer and a J-beta primer mix that a second PCR of roughly 7 to 12 cycles was run. Every cDNA was tagged by a template-switch adaptor with 12 random nucleotides. TCRdb re-called the 5' RACE reads with MiXCR, one entry per CDR3 protein. The data contain roughly 1.5 million distinct CDR3 sequences, 35% to 45% of them singletons. Isolation recovered at least 6.5 million PBMCs from every sample. The CDR3 has 16 residues. CDR1 is SQVTM, CDR2 ANQGSEA, per germline. After removal of 5 bases from V and 1 base from J, the junction contained 10 bases not matched to a gene. This receptor was obtained from a woman younger than 30 in good health. This rearrangement joins TRBV29-1 to TRBJ2-3; 9 bases align to TRBD1. Sequenced input: blood. CDR3 sequence reads: CSVSERQGVGTDTQYF. For the CDR3, the DNA is TGCAGCGTTTCAGAGCGACAGGGGGTAGGCACAGATACGCAGTATTTT.